This T cell receptor beta chain emerged from a study of T cell repertoires in cytomegalovirus infection. In the study overall: CMV epitopes in the study were HLA-C-restricted (recently identified) and HLA-B-restricted (well studied). Public TCR beta signatures were indicative of both CMV infection and a matching HLA type.

A single record per CDR3 protein comes from TCRdb applying MiXCR to the reads. Of hundreds of thousands of distinct CDR3 sequences in the sample, about 33% are singletons; the top ten hold 15% to 20%. In this sample, this clonotype turned up many times. Its antigen is still unknown. This CDR3 is 14 amino acids long. Germline V lookup: CDR1 SGHTA, CDR2 FQGNSA. V lost 3 bases, J lost 1 base, and 2 bases stayed unmatched. Notes on the study in general: Summed frequency of shared TCR beta families picked out CMV carriers who also had the relevant HLA. There were HLA-C-restricted CMV-specific TCR beta clonotypes dominating the ex vivo response.

Sequenced material: cultured PBMCs, taken from culture after CMV antigen stimulation. The TCR sequence derives from a human donor in good health (CMV status not recorded). Some clones in this sample may be carry-over from other donors' samples. V gene TRBV7-2 combines with J gene TRBJ1-1; TRBD1 aligns across 7 bases. This chain's CDR3 is CASSFTGANTEAFF. The CDR3 bases are TGTGCCAGCAGCTTCACAGGGGCGAACACTGAAGCTTTCTTT.